Each of the 10 T cell receptor beta chains below was sequenced from the same sample in a study of T cells in Graves' hyperthyroidism and ophthalmopathy. Researchers amplified the TCR beta CDR3 regions from RNA transcripts. A set of HTBI primers served as the primers for a first-round RT-PCR of the TCR CDR3. TCRdb redid the calling of the multiplex PCR reads with MiXCR, one entry per CDR3 protein. The table records 490,000 or so distinct CDR3 sequences, approximately 22% of them present only once. The sequenced material came from blood. The receptors stem from a woman in her seventies with Graves' ophthalmopathy.

This clonotype has only a few counts. The DNA of the CDR3 is TGTGCCAGTACGGCGACGGGGGTCTTGAGTAATGAGCAGTTCTTC. It codes for CASTATGVLSNEQFF. The rearrangement links TRBV19 to TRBJ2-1, with D possibly being TRBD2 (6 bases). V was trimmed by 7 bases and J by 7 bases, leaving 20 bases between them. This CDR3 region has 15 residues. Per the germline V gene, CDR1 is LNHDA and CDR2 is SQIVND (reference sequence).

This clonotype turned up a few times. J is TRBJ1-5 and V is TRBV27; D call uncertain. Trimming stripped 8 bases from V and 0 bases from J, with 8 bases between. This CDR3 is 13 amino acids long. Germline values: CDR1 MNHEY, CDR2 SMNVEV (reference sequence). This chain's CDR3 is CASGPYSNQPQHF. The CDR3 DNA follows: TGTGCCAGCGGACCTTATAGCAATCAGCCCCAGCATTTT.

This clonotype appeared many times. The chain recombines TRBV5-1 with TRBJ2-1; possible D gene TRBD1, 5 bases. Between the trimmed V and J ends, which lost 5 bases and 7 bases, there was a span of 16 bases. Germline V gene lookup returns CDR1 SGHRS and CDR2 YFSETQ. This CDR3 contains 14 residues. The CDR3 nucleotides read TGCGCCAGCAGGCAGGGCGTGAGGACGAATGAGCAGTTCTTC. Translation: CASRQGVRTNEQFF.

CDR3 nucleotides: TGTGCCAGCTCACCGGTGGGGGCAAATGAAAAACTGTTTTTT. This codes for CASSPVGANEKLFF. The chain has TRBV18 and TRBJ1-4; D is possibly TRBD1 (6 bases). V shed 3 bases and J shed 5 bases, with 10 bases lying between them. Germline V CDR1 and CDR2: KGHSH, LQKENI. The CDR3 totals 14 residues.

V usage is TRBV6-1 and J usage is TRBJ2-1; D remains ambiguous. Germline V gives CDR1 MNHNS, CDR2 SASEGT. This CDR3 comprises 14 residues. The V and J ends lost 8 bases and 4 bases respectively, with 15 bases between them. CDR3 in amino acids: CASSNGQNYNEQFF. Written as DNA, the CDR3 is TGTGCCAGCTCTAATGGGCAGAATTACAATGAGCAGTTCTTC.

J is TRBJ2-4 and V is TRBV6-1; D call uncertain. This CDR3 is 15 amino acids long. Looked up from germline, CDR1 is MNHNS and CDR2 is SASEGT. The V gene lost 6 bases and the J gene lost 0 bases, with 12 bases spanning the gap. The CDR3 protein is CASSGPQLAKNIQYF. DNA for the CDR3: TGTGCCAGCAGCGGACCGCAATTAGCCAAAAACATTCAGTACTTC.

The chain combines TRBV2 with TRBJ2-7; D is uncertain. There are 14 residues in the CDR3. Trimming left V 2 bases short and J 1 base short, with 9 bases between. Germline CDR1 is SNHLY and CDR2 is FYNNEI. Here the CDR3 reads CASSETGLSYEQYF. The CDR3 region has the DNA TGTGCCAGCAGTGAAACTGGGTTATCCTACGAGCAGTACTTC.

The V gene is TRBV10-2, the J gene TRBJ2-3; 10 bases agree with TRBD2. V lost 5 bases to trimming and J lost 2 bases; unmatched junction nucleotides: 4. CDR3 size: 15 residues. The germline V gene encodes CDR1 WSHSY and CDR2 SAAADI. The CDR3 nucleotides are TGCGCCAGCAGTTACGGACTAGCGGACACAGATACGCAGTATTTT. Its protein product is CASSYGLADTDTQYF.

This clonotype appeared many times. J is TRBJ2-7 and V is TRBV29-1; D perhaps matches TRBD2 (6 bases). The V and J ends lost 0 bases and 9 bases respectively, with 15 bases between them. The germline V gene encodes CDR1 SQVTM and CDR2 ANQGSEA. CDR3 size: 13 residues. The CDR3 sequence is CSVEEGSAGRQYF. In DNA form, the CDR3 reads TGCAGCGTTGAAGAGGGTTCAGCGGGTCGGCAGTACTTC.

This clonotype was counted many times. The J gene is TRBJ2-3, the V gene TRBV7-9, with D perhaps given as TRBD1 or TRBD2 (6 bases each). This CDR3 contains 15 residues. The germline V gene encodes CDR1 SEHNR and CDR2 FQNEAQ (reference sequence). The V and J ends lost 3 bases and 3 bases respectively, with 13 bases between them. CDR3 in amino acids: CASSFPGGPTDTQYF. CDR3 bases: TGTGCCAGCAGCTTTCCCGGGGGCCCGACAGATACGCAGTATTTT.